Reported below is one T cell receptor (beta chain). Its antigen specificity is not known. Per-base qualities were not stored, and no clone one base away is much larger. Counted from cysteine to phenylalanine, this CDR3 has 13 amino acids. Solely the CDR3 DNA is kept, with 39 bases framed from the first base. V is cut by 3 bases and J by 5 bases, and the space between the germline ends is 10 bases. This record comes from a study of blood T cells in healthy people across ages (dated by TCRdb to between 2015 and 2017). Describing the broader study: In model experiments, template switching captured roughly one uniquely barcoded TCR beta cDNA molecule for every two T cells. Age-related changes in TCR beta repertoire diversity were measured in the study by deep sequencing normalized with unique cDNA molecular identifiers. The donors were divided into four age groups: young (average 16 years), middle-aged (around 37), aged (approximately 62) and long-lived (roughly 82). Using the same blood draw, the study looked at two additional independent replicas of 1 million unique cDNA reads for two donors, one aged 18 to 30 and the other aged 80 or older.

The library was prepared using 5' RACE. The sample was run on an Illumina HiSeq 2500. A second about 7 to 11 cycle PCR used a sample-barcoded 5' primer and a J-beta primer mix. A template-switch 5' adaptor carrying 12 random nucleotides introduced a unique molecular identifier onto each TCR beta cDNA molecule. At least 2.5 million CDR3-containing paired-end reads were obtained from each sample. First-strand cDNA was synthesized from all RNA with the Mint cDNA synthesis kit, primed by a TRBC-specific oligonucleotide. All cDNA was treated with uracil-DNA glycosylase and then went through a first 18-cycle PCR with the universal primers M1SS and BC2_uni_R. The paper's processing steps were these. For normalization, 1 million high-quality reads, each with a distinct molecular identifier, were randomly selected from each sample. Instead of being binned into consensus sequences, reads with shared molecular identifiers were discarded. MiTCR, with a Q25 quality threshold and the strictest error-elimination algorithm, was used for CDR3 identification, clonotype clustering and error correction. A nonparametric unseen species model using Euler transformation provided a lower-bound estimate of total TCR beta diversity. The public reads were run again by TCRdb, first through fastp at Q25 and then through MiXCR, and only productive beta chains were kept. Merged by CDR3 protein, the rows form single entries marked with the most common genes and DNA. The V and J calls here are based on TCRdb, not the publication. This sample gives 540,000 or so distinct CDR3 sequences in total; around 24% of them show up just once. Jointly, the top ten make up 8.7% of the sample.

Study-wide findings and limitations: A strong correlation was found between observed TCR beta diversity and the percentage of naive T cells measured by flow cytometry. Estimates of total diversity based on one million sequenced T cells were considered lower bounds and underestimates. Observed TCR beta diversity per million T cells fell roughly linearly with age, and a significant reduction was already apparent by age about 36. Donor CMV infection status was unknown, potentially confounding age-related changes in expanded clonotypes. Compared with the aged group, the long-lived group had more naive CD4+ T cells, fewer expanded clones and increased TCR diversity, suggesting age selection. Because profiling used bulk unsorted PBMCs, naive and antigen-experienced compartments could not be compared conclusively.

The donors were roughly 40 Caucasian individuals from Russia, aged roughly 6 to 100 years, who were systemically healthy. About 9.1 milliliters of peripheral blood were collected from each donor into EDTA-treated Vacutainer tubes. PBMCs were isolated by Ficoll-Paque density-gradient centrifugation, with at least 6 million obtained per sample. Trizol reagent was used to extract total RNA from PBMCs, with at least 6 micrograms per sample. For every donor, flow cytometry on a PBMC aliquot measured the percentage of naive CD45RAhigh/CD27high T cells. The same specimen was also included in a second study, on T cells of mothers and their children. From the second report: Donors were nine systemically healthy Caucasian individuals: three mothers and their six children. cDNA synthesis consumed the entire amount of extracted RNA, loaded at 1.5 ug RNA in each 15 ul reaction. In the second PCR, the M1S primer added sample barcodes and 2-4 random nucleotides. Over 10 million TCR beta CDR3 reads came from each mother, compared with about 3.2 million reads from each child. TCR recombination output is similarly shaped by thymic selection in related and unrelated pairs, with a minor effect exerted by inherited differences. Normalized repertoire overlap in related mother-child pairs was always slightly higher than in unrelated mother-child pairs, but the difference was never significant. No persistent microchimeric T cell clones were detected, at a sensitivity of around 100 clones per million clonotypes. Deep NGS was used in the study to compare the TCR beta repertoires of mothers and children and to look for features that separate related mother-child pairs from unrelated individuals. On average, the children were roughly 12 +/- 4 years old, while the mothers were around 40 +/- 4 years old. After adapter ligation with NEBNext reagents, the libraries were sequenced on Illumina HiSeq 2000 with 100+100 nt paired-end reads. To prevent cross-contamination, the mother and child libraries were prepared a month apart and were sequenced in separate runs. For each donor, somewhere between roughly 450,000 and 2,000,000 distinct TCR beta clonotypes were identified. Naive TCR beta clonotypes were estimated from low-frequency clonotypes matched to each donor's FACS-determined naive share, without sorting.

This chain is built from TRBV12-3 or TRBV12-4 and TRBJ2-5; TRBD2 is possibly the D segment (5 matching bases). This receptor was identified in a boy aged 10-17 years in good health. The sequenced sample was blood. The nucleotides are TGTGCCAGCAGTTTTAGAGGGTTTGAGACCCAGTACTTC. Translated, this is CASSFRGFETQYF.